This T cell receptor (beta chain) was documented in a study of regulatory T cells in long-lasting Graves disease. General study results and limits: With persistent disease, TRBV28, TRBJ1-2 and TRBJ2-5 were the favored segments. Persistent Graves' patients possessed reduced TCR diversity relative to recently diagnosed ones.

Through Arm-PCR of CDR3 regions and iRepertoire HTBI primers, TCR beta libraries were built. TCRdb ran MiXCR on the multiplex PCR reads and lists one entry per CDR3 protein. The sample has fewer than 600,000 distinct CDR3 sequences, roughly 22% seen once; the top ten hold roughly 13%. V shed 1 base, J shed 7 bases, and the junction held 6 bases outside the gene matches. This CDR3 region has 15 residues. The germline gives CDR1 MNHNS, CDR2 SASEGT. Specified time point: persistent/refractory GD, antithyroid drugs over 5 years with positive TRAb. RNA isolated from PBMCs was used to make the TCR library. An approximately 10-milliliter sample of peripheral blood was drawn into EDTA tubes. In its sample, this clonotype was seen once. Its antigen is unidentified. A much larger clone lies a single base off, so this may be a read error.

The sequence derives from a female donor with Graves disease. The sample was peripheral blood mononuclear cells (PBMCs), taken when the disease was refractory, from a patient treated with antithyroid drugs. The chain has TRBV6-1 and TRBJ2-5, with 10 bases matching TRBD1. This CDR3 is CASSEGTGGFVTQYF. CDR3 in DNA: TGTGCCAGCAGTGAAGGGACAGGGGGTTTTGTGACCCAGTACTTC.